Listed below are T cell receptor beta chains from one sample, sequenced in a study of beta chain features in type 1 diabetes. Method: immunoSEQ multiplex PCR; TCRdb's copy keeps in-frame clones and lacks some. The profile covers under 450,000 clones, with more than 11% appearing a single time and about 0.04% taken by the ten largest. Sequences were obtained from naive CD4+ T cells from blood. The source of these receptors is a man aged 25 to 40 in good health. Each CDR3 is given with its conserved first and last residue. Fields, in order: V gene, J gene, D gene, clone size, CDR3 DNA, CDR3 protein. A D gene is named only where the DNA matches it firmly. Expanded clones are given a class, and other clones once, few, many or no size at all.

V: TRBV10-3; J: TRBJ1-1; D: TRBD1; size: -; DNA: TGTGCCATCAGTGACCATGGGACAGGAAGGACTGAAGCTTTCTTT; CDR3: CAISDHGTGRTEAFF
V: TRBV7-2; J: TRBJ1-2; D: TRBD1; size: few; DNA: TGTGCCAGCAGCGGACAGGTCCCAGGCTATGGCTACACCTTC; CDR3: CASSGQVPGYGYTF
V: TRBV7-8; J: TRBJ2-5; D: -; size: few; DNA: TGTGCCAGCAGCTCCGACCTTAGGGGGGTAGGGAAAGAGACCCAGTACTTC; CDR3: CASSSDLRGVGKETQYF
V: TRBV7-9; J: TRBJ1-4; D: TRBD1; size: few; DNA: TGTGCCAGCAGCCTCGGGACAGGGAATGAAAAACTGTTTTTT; CDR3: CASSLGTGNEKLFF
V: TRBV19; J: TRBJ2-1; D: -; size: few; DNA: TGTGCCAGTAGTACCCTCTCCCCCTATGAGCAGTTCTTC; CDR3: CASSTLSPYEQFF
V: TRBV29-1; J: TRBJ2-3; D: -; size: few; DNA: TGCAGCGTAGGGGAGCGGTACACAGATACGCAGTATTTT; CDR3: CSVGERYTDTQYF
V: TRBV30; J: TRBJ2-1; D: -; size: -; DNA: TGTGCCTGGGCAGGGTTGCAAGAGCAGTTCTTC; CDR3: CAWAGLQEQFF
V: TRBV4-3; J: TRBJ2-3; D: -; size: -; DNA: TGCGCCAGCAGCCAGAGGCAGATTTGGGATACGCAGTATTTT; CDR3: CASSQRQIWDTQYF
V: TRBV30; J: TRBJ1-2; D: -; size: -; DNA: TGTGCCGGAAACCCCGGACACCTAGATGGCTACACCTTC; CDR3: CAGNPGHLDGYTF
V: TRBV18; J: TRBJ2-1; D: -; size: few; DNA: TGTGCCAGCTCACCACCGGTCGAGCAGGGGCGCTCCTACAATGAGCAGTTCTTC; CDR3: CASSPPVEQGRSYNEQFF
V: TRBV5-1; J: TRBJ2-1; D: TRBD1; size: -; DNA: TGCGCCAGCAGCTACTCGGGACAGGGCTACAATGAGCAGTTCTTC; CDR3: CASSYSGQGYNEQFF
V: TRBV25-1; J: TRBJ1-1; D: -; size: -; DNA: TGTGCCAGCAGGCGGAACACTGAAGCTTTCTTT; CDR3: CASRRNTEAFF
V: TRBV6-5; J: TRBJ1-4; D: -; size: -; DNA: TGTGCCATCCTAGATAGTAGTACTGAAAAACTGTTTTTT; CDR3: CAILDSSTEKLFF
V: TRBV20-1; J: TRBJ1-4; D: -; size: few; DNA: TGCAGTGCTAGAGATAGGGAAAAACTGTTTTTT; CDR3: CSARDREKLFF
V: TRBV6-6; J: TRBJ2-3; D: -; size: -; DNA: TGTGCCAGCAGTTACTCGGAGGTACCCACAGATACGCAGTATTTT; CDR3: CASSYSEVPTDTQYF
V: TRBV7-2; J: TRBJ2-2; D: -; size: few; DNA: TGTGCCAGCAGCCCTGCGCTCACCGGGGAGCTGTTTTTT; CDR3: CASSPALTGELFF
V: TRBV5-6; J: TRBJ2-1; D: -; size: -; DNA: TGTGCCAGCAGCTTGGGGGCGTACTCCTACAATGAGCAGTTCTTC; CDR3: CASSLGAYSYNEQFF
V: TRBV7-2; J: TRBJ2-5; D: -; size: -; DNA: TGTGCCAGCAGCTTAGGGAGAGAGACCCAGTACTTC; CDR3: CASSLGRETQYF
V: TRBV12-5; J: TRBJ2-3; D: -; size: -; DNA: TGTGCTAGTGGTTTGGTATCACATAAAGATACGCAGTATTTT; CDR3: CASGLVSHKDTQYF
V: TRBV7-2; J: TRBJ1-3; D: -; size: few; DNA: TGTGCCAGCAGCTTTGGGTCGGGTATAGGAAACACCATATATTTT; CDR3: CASSFGSGIGNTIYF
V: TRBV18; J: TRBJ2-3; D: -; size: few; DNA: TGTGCCAGCTCACTACGGACAGGGAGGGCCACAGATACGCAGTATTTT; CDR3: CASSLRTGRATDTQYF
V: TRBV2; J: TRBJ1-4; D: -; size: few; DNA: TGTGCCAGCATGGACAGAAGAAATGAAAAACTGTTTTTT; CDR3: CASMDRRNEKLFF
V: TRBV7-8; J: TRBJ2-1; D: TRBD2; size: few; DNA: TGTGCCAGCAGCTTAATAGACAGGTGGACTAGCGGGACGGACAATGAGCAGTTCTTC; CDR3: CASSLIDRWTSGTDNEQFF
V: TRBV27; J: TRBJ2-7; D: -; size: -; DNA: TGTGCCAGCAGTATCCGGACAACCTCCTACGAGCAGTACTTC; CDR3: CASSIRTTSYEQYF
V: TRBV27; J: TRBJ1-2; D: TRBD1; size: few; DNA: TGTGCCAGCAGTGGGACAGGGCTGGAGCCCTATGGCTACACCTTC; CDR3: CASSGTGLEPYGYTF